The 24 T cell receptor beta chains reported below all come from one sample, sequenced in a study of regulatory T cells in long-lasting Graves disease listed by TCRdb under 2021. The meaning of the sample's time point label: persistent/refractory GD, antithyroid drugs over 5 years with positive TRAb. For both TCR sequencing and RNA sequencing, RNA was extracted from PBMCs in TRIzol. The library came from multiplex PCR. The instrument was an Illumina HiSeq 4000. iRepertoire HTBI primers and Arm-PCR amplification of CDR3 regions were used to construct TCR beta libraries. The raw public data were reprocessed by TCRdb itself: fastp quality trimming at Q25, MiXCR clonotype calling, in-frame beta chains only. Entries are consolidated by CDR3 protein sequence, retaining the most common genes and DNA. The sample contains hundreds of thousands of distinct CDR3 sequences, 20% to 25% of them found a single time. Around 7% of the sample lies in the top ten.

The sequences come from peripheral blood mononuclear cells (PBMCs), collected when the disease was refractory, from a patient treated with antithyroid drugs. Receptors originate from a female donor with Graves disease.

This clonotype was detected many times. CDR3 in amino acids: CATSAPGSNQPQHF. CDR3 DNA sequence: TGTGCCACCAGCGCCCCCGGGAGTAATCAGCCCCAGCATTTT. This chain uses TRBV24-1 with TRBJ1-5; D gene unclear. The V end was cut by 7 bases, the J end by 4 bases, with 13 bases between. Germline V CDR1 and CDR2: KGHDR, SFDVKD. CDR3 length: 14 residues.

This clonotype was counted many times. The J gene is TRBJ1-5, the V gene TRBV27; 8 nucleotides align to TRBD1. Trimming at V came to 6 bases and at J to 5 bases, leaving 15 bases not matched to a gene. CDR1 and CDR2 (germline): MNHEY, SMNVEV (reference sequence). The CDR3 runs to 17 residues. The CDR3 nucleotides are TGTGCCAGCAGACAACGGGCCGGGACAGGTGTCCATCAGCCCCAGCATTTT. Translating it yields CASRQRAGTGVHQPQHF.

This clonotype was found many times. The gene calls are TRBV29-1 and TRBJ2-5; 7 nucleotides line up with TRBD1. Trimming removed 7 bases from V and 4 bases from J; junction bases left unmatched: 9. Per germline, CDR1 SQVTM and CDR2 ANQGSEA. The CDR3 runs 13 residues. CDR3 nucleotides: TGCAGCGCGAGTAGGGGGCTAGCAGAGACCCAGTACTTC. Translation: CSASRGLAETQYF.

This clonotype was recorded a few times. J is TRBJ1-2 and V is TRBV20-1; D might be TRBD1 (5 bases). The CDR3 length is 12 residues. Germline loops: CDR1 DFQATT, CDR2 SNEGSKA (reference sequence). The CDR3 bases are TGCAGCCCCGCAGGGTCAGACTATGGCTACACCTTC. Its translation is CSPAGSDYGYTF.

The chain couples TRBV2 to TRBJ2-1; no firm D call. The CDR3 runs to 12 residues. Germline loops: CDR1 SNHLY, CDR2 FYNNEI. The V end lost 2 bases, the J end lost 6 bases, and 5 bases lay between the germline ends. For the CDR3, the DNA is TGTGCCAGCAGTGAACCTGGCAATGAGCAGTTCTTC. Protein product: CASSEPGNEQFF.

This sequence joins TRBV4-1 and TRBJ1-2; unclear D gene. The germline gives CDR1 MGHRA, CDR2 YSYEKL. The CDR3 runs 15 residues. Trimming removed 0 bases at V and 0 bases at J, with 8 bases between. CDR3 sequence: CASSQESWTNYGYTF. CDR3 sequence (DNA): TGCGCCAGCAGCCAAGAGAGCTGGACTAACTATGGCTACACCTTC.

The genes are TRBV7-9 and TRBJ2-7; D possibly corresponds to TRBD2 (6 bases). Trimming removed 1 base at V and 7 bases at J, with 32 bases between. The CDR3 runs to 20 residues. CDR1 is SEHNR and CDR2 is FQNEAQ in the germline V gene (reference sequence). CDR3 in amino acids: CASSLGPSFTTTTPGGEQYF. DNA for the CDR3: TGTGCCAGCAGCTTAGGTCCCAGCTTTACAACTACTACTCCCGGAGGGGAGCAGTACTTC.

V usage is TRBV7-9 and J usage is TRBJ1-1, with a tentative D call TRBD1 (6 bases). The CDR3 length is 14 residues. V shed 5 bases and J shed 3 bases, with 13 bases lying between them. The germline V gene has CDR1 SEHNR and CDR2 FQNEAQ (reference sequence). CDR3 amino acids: CASSLGGTHTEAFF. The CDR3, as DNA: TGTGCCAGCAGCCTAGGGGGGACCCACACTGAAGCTTTCTTT.

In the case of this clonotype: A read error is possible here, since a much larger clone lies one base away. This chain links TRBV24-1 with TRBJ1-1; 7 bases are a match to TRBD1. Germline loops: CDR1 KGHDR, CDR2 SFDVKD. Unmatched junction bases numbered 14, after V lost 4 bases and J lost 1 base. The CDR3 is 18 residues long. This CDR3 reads CATSDSVRRGTENTEAFF. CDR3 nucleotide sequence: TGTGCCACCAGTGACTCTGTCCGTCGCGGGACAGAGAACACTGAAGCTTTCTTT.

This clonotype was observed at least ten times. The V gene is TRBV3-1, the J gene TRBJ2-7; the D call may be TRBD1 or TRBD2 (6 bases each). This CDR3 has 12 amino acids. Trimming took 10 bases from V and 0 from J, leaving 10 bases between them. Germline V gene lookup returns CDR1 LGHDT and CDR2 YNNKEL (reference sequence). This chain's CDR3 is CATGGNSYEQYF. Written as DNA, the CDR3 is TGTGCCACCGGGGGCAACTCCTACGAGCAGTACTTC.

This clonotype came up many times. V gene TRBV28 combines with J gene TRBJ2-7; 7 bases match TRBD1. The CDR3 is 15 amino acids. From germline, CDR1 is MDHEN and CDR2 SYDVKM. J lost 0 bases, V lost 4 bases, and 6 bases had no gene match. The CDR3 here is CASSSGQAFSYEQYF. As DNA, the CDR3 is TGTGCCAGCAGTTCAGGACAGGCCTTCTCCTACGAGCAGTACTTC.

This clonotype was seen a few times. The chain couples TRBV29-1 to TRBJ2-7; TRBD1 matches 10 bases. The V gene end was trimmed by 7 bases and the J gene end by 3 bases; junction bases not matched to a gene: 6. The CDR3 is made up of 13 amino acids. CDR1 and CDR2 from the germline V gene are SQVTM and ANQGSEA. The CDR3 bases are TGCAGCGCCGGACAGGGGGGCGACTACGAGCAGTACTTC. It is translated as CSAGQGGDYEQYF.

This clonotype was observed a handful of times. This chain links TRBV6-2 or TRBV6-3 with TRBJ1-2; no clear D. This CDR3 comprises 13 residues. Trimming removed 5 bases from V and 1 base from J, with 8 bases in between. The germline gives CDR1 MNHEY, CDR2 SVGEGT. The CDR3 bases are TGTGCCAGCAGTGAGACCTATAACTATGGCTACACCTTC. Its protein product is CASSETYNYGYTF.

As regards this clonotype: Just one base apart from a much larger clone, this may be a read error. CDR3: CASNPWERTFSGYTF. The CDR3 nucleotides read TGTGCCAGCAACCCCTGGGAGAGGACGTTTAGTGGCTACACCTTC. J is TRBJ1-2 and V is TRBV3-1; the D is unclear. V shed 7 bases and J shed 7 bases, with 22 bases lying between them. Per germline, CDR1 LGHDT and CDR2 YNNKEL (reference sequence). The CDR3 totals 15 residues. Supplemented by reference TRBV3-1 and TRBJ1-2, the full variable domain reads DTAVSQTPKYLVTQMGNDKSIKCEQNLGHDTMYWYKQDSKKFLKIMFSYNNKELIINETVPNRFSPKSPDKAHLNLHINSLELGDSAVYFCASNPWERTFSGYTFGSGTRLTVV.

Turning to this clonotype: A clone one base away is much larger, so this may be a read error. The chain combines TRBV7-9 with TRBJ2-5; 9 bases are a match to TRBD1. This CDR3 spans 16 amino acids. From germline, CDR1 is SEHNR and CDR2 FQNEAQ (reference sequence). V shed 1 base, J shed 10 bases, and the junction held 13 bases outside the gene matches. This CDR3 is CASSLGGNRGRWIQYF. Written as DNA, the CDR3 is TGTGCCAGCAGCTTAGGGGGGAACAGGGGGCGTTGGATCCAGTACTTC. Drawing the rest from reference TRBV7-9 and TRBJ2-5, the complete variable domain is DTGVSQNPRHKITKRGQNVTFRCDPISEHNRLYWYRQTLGQGPEFLTYFQNEAQLEKSRLLSDRFSAERPKGSFSTLEIQRTEQGDSAMYLCASSLGGNRGRWIQYFGPGTRLLVL.

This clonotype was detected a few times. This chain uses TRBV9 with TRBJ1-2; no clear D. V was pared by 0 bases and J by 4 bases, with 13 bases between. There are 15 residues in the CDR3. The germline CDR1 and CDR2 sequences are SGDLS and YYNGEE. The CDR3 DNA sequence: TGTGCCAGCAGCGTAGTTTCAAATCTGGGCTATGGCTACACCTTC. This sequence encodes CASSVVSNLGYGYTF.

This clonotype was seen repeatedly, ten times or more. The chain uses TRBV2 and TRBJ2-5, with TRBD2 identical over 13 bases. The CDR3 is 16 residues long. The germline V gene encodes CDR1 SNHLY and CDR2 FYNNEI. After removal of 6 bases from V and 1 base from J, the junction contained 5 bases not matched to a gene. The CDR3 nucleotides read TGTGCCAGCAGACCGGGACTAGCGGGGCCCCAAGAGACCCAGTACTTC. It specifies CASRPGLAGPQETQYF.

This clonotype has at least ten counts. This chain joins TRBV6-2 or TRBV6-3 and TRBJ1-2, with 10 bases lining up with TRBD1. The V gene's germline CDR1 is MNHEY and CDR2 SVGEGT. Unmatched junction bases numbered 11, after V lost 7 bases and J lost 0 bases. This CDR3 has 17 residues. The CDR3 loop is CASKTPRDRGANYGYTF. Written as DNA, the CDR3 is TGTGCCAGCAAGACCCCTAGGGACAGGGGAGCTAACTATGGCTACACCTTC.

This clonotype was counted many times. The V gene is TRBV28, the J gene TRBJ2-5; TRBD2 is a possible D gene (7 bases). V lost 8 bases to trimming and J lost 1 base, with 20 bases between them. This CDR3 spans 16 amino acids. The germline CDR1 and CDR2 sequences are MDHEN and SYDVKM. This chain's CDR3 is CASAPGGREGQETQYF. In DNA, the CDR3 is TGTGCCAGCGCACCCGGGGGCAGGGAGGGCCAAGAGACCCAGTACTTC.

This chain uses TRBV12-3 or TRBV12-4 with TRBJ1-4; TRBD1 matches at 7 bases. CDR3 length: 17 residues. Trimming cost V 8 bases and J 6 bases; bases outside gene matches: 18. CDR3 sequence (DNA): TGTGCCAGCCGGGAAGGGGGCGCGGTAGACTTCTATGAAAAACTGTTTTTT. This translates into CASREGGAVDFYEKLFF.

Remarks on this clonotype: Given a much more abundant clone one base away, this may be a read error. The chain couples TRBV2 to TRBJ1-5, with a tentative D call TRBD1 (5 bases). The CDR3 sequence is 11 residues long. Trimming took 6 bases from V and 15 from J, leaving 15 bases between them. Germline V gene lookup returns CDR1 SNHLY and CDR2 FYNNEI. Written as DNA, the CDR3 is TGTGCCAGCAGAGAACGGGGGGGATTGCATTTT. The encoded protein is CASRERGGLHF.

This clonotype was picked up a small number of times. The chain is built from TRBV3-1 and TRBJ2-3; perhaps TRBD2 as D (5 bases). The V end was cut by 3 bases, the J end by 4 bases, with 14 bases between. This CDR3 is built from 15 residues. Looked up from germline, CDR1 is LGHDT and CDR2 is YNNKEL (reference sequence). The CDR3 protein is CASSHPGERADTQYF. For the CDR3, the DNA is TGTGCCAGCAGCCATCCCGGGGAGCGTGCAGATACGCAGTATTTT.

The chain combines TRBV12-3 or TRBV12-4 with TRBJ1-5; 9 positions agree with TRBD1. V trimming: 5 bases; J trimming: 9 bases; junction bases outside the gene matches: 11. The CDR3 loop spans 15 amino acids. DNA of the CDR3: TGTGCCAGCAGTGAACAGGGGGCCGTCGGGTCGCCCCAGCATTTT. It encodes CASSEQGAVGSPQHF.

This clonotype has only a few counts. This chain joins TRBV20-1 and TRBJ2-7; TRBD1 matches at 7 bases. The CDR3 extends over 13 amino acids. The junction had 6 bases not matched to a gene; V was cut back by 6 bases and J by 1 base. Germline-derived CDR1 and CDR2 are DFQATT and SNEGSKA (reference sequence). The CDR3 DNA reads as TGCAGTGCGAGGGACAGCGGATCCTACGAGCAGTACTTC. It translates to CSARDSGSYEQYF.